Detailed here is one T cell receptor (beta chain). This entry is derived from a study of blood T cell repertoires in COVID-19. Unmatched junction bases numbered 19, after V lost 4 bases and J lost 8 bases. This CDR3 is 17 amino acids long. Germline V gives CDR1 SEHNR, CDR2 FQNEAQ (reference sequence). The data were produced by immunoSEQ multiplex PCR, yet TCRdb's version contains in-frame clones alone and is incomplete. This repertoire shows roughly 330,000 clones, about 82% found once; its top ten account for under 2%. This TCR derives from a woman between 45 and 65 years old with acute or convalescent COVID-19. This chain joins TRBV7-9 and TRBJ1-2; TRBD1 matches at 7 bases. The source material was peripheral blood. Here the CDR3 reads CASSYASLTGTVRGYTF. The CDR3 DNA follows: TGTGCCAGCAGCTATGCCTCACTAACCGGGACAGTCAGGGGCTACACCTTC.